These 32 T cell receptor beta chains share one sample of origin, sequenced in a study of blood T cell repertoires in COVID-19. The assay was immunoSEQ multiplex PCR, and TCRdb's table has in-frame clones only and misses some. This repertoire shows over 150,000 clones, about four fifths found once; its top ten account for about 12%. The sequencing input was peripheral blood. The origin of the receptors is a woman aged 80 or over with COVID-19, enrolled during active disease.

The gene calls are TRBV5-1 and TRBJ2-2; 8 bases line up with TRBD1. The CDR3 consists of 15 residues. CDR1 and CDR2 (germline): SGHRS, YFSETQ. The ends lost 5 bases at V and 3 bases at J; junction bases unmatched: 6. This CDR3 reads CASSSGTGDTGELFF. In DNA form, the CDR3 reads TGCGCCAGCAGTTCCGGGACAGGAGACACCGGGGAGCTGTTTTTT.

The gene calls are TRBV13 and TRBJ2-3, with TRBD2 identical over 13 bases. Germline V gives CDR1 PRHDT, CDR2 FYEKMQ (reference sequence). The CDR3 is 18 residues long. Trimming took 3 bases from V and 2 from J; bases not matched to a gene: 8. CDR3 residues: CASSFPLLAGGNTDTQYF. The CDR3 coding sequence is TGTGCCAGCAGCTTCCCTCTACTAGCGGGGGGGAACACAGATACGCAGTATTTT.

A single count supports this clone. This sequence joins TRBV9 and TRBJ1-2; D uncertain. Trimming cost V 0 bases and J 4 bases, with 13 bases left between them. Per the germline V gene, CDR1 is SGDLS and CDR2 is YYNGEE. The CDR3 is made up of 15 amino acids. The CDR3 DNA reads as TGTGCCAGCAGCGTAGACAAGGGAGGATCCTATGGCTACACCTTC. Amino acid sequence: CASSVDKGGSYGYTF.

CDR3 DNA sequence: TGTGCCAGCTCACCGTGGGACGGCCTGGGGGGCACTGAAGCTTTCTTT. Amino acids: CASSPWDGLGGTEAFF. The chain is built from TRBV18 and TRBJ1-1; tentative D call: TRBD1 (5 bases). The V and J ends lost 3 bases and 4 bases respectively, with 18 bases between them. Germline loops: CDR1 KGHSH, CDR2 LQKENI. The CDR3 consists of 16 residues.

The chain uses TRBV9 and TRBJ2-1; D gene uncertain. CDR1 and CDR2 (germline): SGDLS, YYNGEE. With 7 bases removed from V and 7 bases from J, the gap between germline ends came to 15 bases. The CDR3 consists of 13 residues. This CDR3 reads CASGFRIGNEQFF. The CDR3 nucleotides are TGTGCCAGCGGGTTCCGTATCGGGAATGAGCAGTTCTTC.

The chain employs TRBV19 and TRBJ1-5; D may be TRBD1 (5 bases). V lost 4 bases to trimming and J lost 1 base, with 11 bases between them. CDR3 size: 15 residues. Per the germline V gene, CDR1 is LNHDA and CDR2 is SQIVND (reference sequence). As DNA, the CDR3 is TGTGCCAGTAGTACAACCCGGGGGAGCAATCAGCCCCAGCATTTT. The encoded protein is CASSTTRGSNQPQHF.

The chain uses TRBV28 and TRBJ1-2, with a possible D match to TRBD1 (5 bases). This CDR3 spans 13 amino acids. Trimming removed 2 bases from V and 8 bases from J, with 12 bases in between. The germline V gene encodes CDR1 MDHEN and CDR2 SYDVKM. CDR3 in DNA: TGTGCCAGCAGTTTACAAGGGGCGCAAGGCTACACCTTC. Protein: CASSLQGAQGYTF.

This rearrangement joins TRBV5-1 to TRBJ2-1, with unresolved D. This CDR3 has 12 amino acids. V lost 3 bases and J 4 bases, leaving 5 bases between the germline ends. Germline CDR1 SGHRS, CDR2 YFSETQ. CDR3 sequence reads: CASSSTYNEQFF. The CDR3, as DNA: TGCGCCAGCAGCTCGACTTACAATGAGCAGTTCTTC.

The V call is TRBV6-1, the J call TRBJ2-2; 7 bases match TRBD2. Germline lookup yields CDR1 MNHNS and CDR2 SASEGT. The CDR3 totals 18 residues. The J segment lost 5 bases and the V segment lost 2 bases, leaving 14 bases of the junction unmatched. In DNA form, the CDR3 reads TGTGCCAGCAGTGAACCCCTGCTGGTCGGGAGGAGTACCGGGGAGCTGTTTTTT. This codes for CASSEPLLVGRSTGELFF.

The chain joins TRBV20-1 to TRBJ2-1; maybe TRBD2 (6 bases). This CDR3 spans 15 amino acids. V lost 3 bases and J lost 9, with 21 bases in between. Germline values: CDR1 DFQATT, CDR2 SNEGSKA (reference sequence). CDR3 in DNA: TGCAGTGCTAGTTCCAACGTACCCGGAGCGGGTGAGCAGTTCTTC. Amino acid sequence: CSASSNVPGAGEQFF.

The J gene is TRBJ1-5, the V gene TRBV28; tentative D call: TRBD1 (6 bases). The germline V and J ends were trimmed by 4 bases and 3 bases, with 10 bases remaining between them. The CDR3 runs to 14 residues. Per germline, CDR1 MDHEN and CDR2 SYDVKM. CDR3 residues: CASSSTGYNQPQHF. CDR3 coding DNA: TGTGCCAGCAGTTCGACAGGCTACAATCAGCCCCAGCATTTT.

The chain has TRBV4-1 and TRBJ2-7; maybe TRBD1 (5 bases). The V end lost 7 bases, the J end lost 2 bases, and 21 bases lay between the germline ends. Germline lookup yields CDR1 MGHRA and CDR2 YSYEKL. The CDR3 totals 16 residues. CDR3 amino acids: CASTLNVQDQTYEQYF. DNA of the CDR3: TGCGCCAGCACCCTTAACGTACAGGACCAAACCTACGAGCAGTACTTC.

This clone was detected once. The V gene is TRBV19, the J gene TRBJ1-1, with D unclear. The CDR3 is 13 residues long. The germline CDR1 and CDR2 sequences are LNHDA and SQIVND (reference sequence). Deletions cut 3 bases from V and 5 bases from J, with 10 bases between. The DNA of the CDR3 is TGTGCCAGTAGTATTTGGGAGGCTACTGAAGCTTTCTTT. Its translation: CASSIWEATEAFF.

This clone was seen only a few times. The chain has TRBV11-3 and TRBJ2-1, with D possibly TRBD2 on 5 matching bases. V lost 1 base to trimming and J lost 8 bases, with 15 bases between them. Germline loops: CDR1 SGHNT, CDR2 YENEEA. The CDR3 spans 15 residues. This CDR3 is CASSLGRRWTDEQFF. The CDR3, as DNA: TGTGCCAGCAGCTTAGGGAGGAGATGGACGGATGAGCAGTTCTTC.

V gene TRBV5-4 combines with J gene TRBJ2-3; 14 bases fit TRBD2. Germline CDR1 reads SGHNT; CDR2 reads YYREEE (reference sequence). CDR3 length equals 18 residues. The V and J ends lost 0 bases and 2 bases, in that order; junction bases with no gene match: 5. CDR3 amino acids: CASSLALGLAGDTDTQYF. The DNA for the CDR3 is TGTGCCAGCAGCTTGGCCTTGGGACTAGCGGGGGACACAGATACGCAGTATTTT.

This chain links TRBV3-1 (or the pseudogene TRBV3-2) with TRBJ2-1; TRBD2 is a possible D gene (7 bases). The CDR3 loop spans 14 amino acids. Trimming removed 1 base at V and 9 bases at J, with 13 bases between. Per the germline V gene, CDR1 is LGHDT and CDR2 is YNNKEL (reference sequence). CDR3 residues: CASSQVGGGGEQFF. Here the CDR3 DNA reads TGTGCCAGCAGCCAAGTGGGGGGAGGGGGTGAGCAGTTCTTC.

This clone occurred a few times. The chain couples TRBV2 to TRBJ2-2, with unresolved D. The CDR3 is 14 amino acids. V was shortened by 7 bases and J by 1 base, with 10 bases between the two germline ends. Germline loops: CDR1 SNHLY, CDR2 FYNNEI. The DNA of the CDR3 is TGTGCCAGCATGGTGTCGGGGAACACCGGGGAGCTGTTTTTT. As protein: CASMVSGNTGELFF.

The CDR3 spells CASSFGTGSDNSPLHF. The DNA of the CDR3 is TGTGCCAGCAGCTTCGGGACAGGGAGCGATAATTCACCCCTCCACTTT. The V gene is TRBV5-6, the J gene TRBJ1-6; 9 positions agree with TRBD1. Germline V gene data show CDR1 as SGHDT and CDR2 as YYEEEE. Trimming removed 2 bases from V and 5 bases from J; junction bases left unmatched: 5. The CDR3 sequence is 16 residues long.

This clone has only one observation. The CDR3 DNA sequence: TGTGCCAGCACTCGCCGGTTATCGAACACCGGGGAGCTGTTTTTT. Its protein product is CASTRRLSNTGELFF. The rearrangement joins TRBV2 to TRBJ2-2; D uncertain. Trimming left V 7 bases short and J 0 bases short, with 12 bases between. This CDR3 comprises 15 residues. Germline-derived CDR1 and CDR2 are SNHLY and FYNNEI. Variable domain in full (rest from reference TRBV2 and TRBJ2-2): EPEVTQTPSHQVTQMGQEVILRCVPISNHLYFYWYRQILGQKVEFLVSFYNNEISEKSEIFDDQFSVERPDGSNFTLKIRSTKLEDSAMYFCASTRRLSNTGELFFGEGSRLTVL.

This clone came up a few times. The rearrangement uses TRBV11-2 and TRBJ2-7; 9 bases fit TRBD1. The CDR3 has 15 residues. Per germline, CDR1 SGHAT and CDR2 FQNNGV. V shed 0 bases, J shed 3 bases, and the junction held 3 bases outside the gene matches. CDR3 DNA: TGTGCCAGCAGCTTAGATGGGACAGGGCTCTACGAGCAGTACTTC. Translating it yields CASSLDGTGLYEQYF.

This clone was detected only a few times. V gene TRBV3-1 (or the pseudogene TRBV3-2) combines with J gene TRBJ1-2, with 8 positions matching TRBD1. CDR3 length: 13 residues. V lost 4 bases, J lost 6 bases, and 4 bases stayed unmatched. Per germline, CDR1 LGHDT and CDR2 YNNKEL (reference sequence). In DNA form, the CDR3 reads TGTGCCAGCAGCCCGCAGGGGGCCGATGGCTACACCTTC. It is translated as CASSPQGADGYTF.

This clone was found many times. In nucleotides, the CDR3 is TGTGCCAGCAGCCCCCGGGACAGCACTGAAGCTTTCTTT. This translates into CASSPRDSTEAFF. The V and J genes are TRBV11-2 and TRBJ1-1; 7 bases align to TRBD1. Germline-derived CDR1 and CDR2 are SGHAT and FQNNGV. CDR3 length equals 13 residues. J gave up 4 bases and V 5 bases, and 4 bases lay outside the gene matches.

This sequence joins TRBV5-1 and TRBJ1-4, with D uncertain. Germline V lookup: CDR1 SGHRS, CDR2 YFSETQ. The V and J ends lost 2 bases and 5 bases respectively, with 10 bases between them. The CDR3 contains 14 residues. CDR3 in DNA: TGCGCCAGCAGCTTATCGTCAGAAAATGAAAAACTGTTTTTT. Protein sequence: CASSLSSENEKLFF.

The genes are TRBV5-1 and TRBJ2-2; D call uncertain. The CDR3 runs 14 residues. V was pared by 4 bases and J by 5 bases, with 12 bases between. CDR1 is SGHRS, CDR2 YFSETQ, per germline. The CDR3 sequence: CASSLPHSTGELFF. The CDR3, as DNA: TGCGCCAGCAGCCTCCCCCACAGTACCGGGGAGCTGTTTTTT.

This rearrangement joins TRBV11-3 to TRBJ1-2; 10 bases line up with TRBD1. The CDR3 is made up of 13 amino acids. J lost 8 bases, V lost 5 bases, and 5 bases had no gene match. Germline CDR1 and CDR2: SGHNT and YENEEA. CDR3 amino acids: CASSNDRGHGYTF. CDR3 bases: TGTGCCAGCAGCAACGACAGGGGGCACGGCTACACCTTC.

The CDR3 reads CASSSRQGRNTEAFF. CDR3 bases: TGCGCCAGCAGCTCCAGACAGGGTCGGAACACTGAAGCTTTCTTT. The rearrangement joins TRBV5-1 to TRBJ1-1, with 7 bases identical to TRBD1. Per the germline V gene, CDR1 is SGHRS and CDR2 is YFSETQ. CDR3 length: 15 residues. V lost 3 bases to trimming and J lost 1 base; unmatched junction nucleotides: 6.

V usage is TRBV28 and J usage is TRBJ1-4; D gene uncertain. The germline V gene has CDR1 MDHEN and CDR2 SYDVKM. V gave up 2 bases and J gave up 0 bases, with 7 bases separating them. The CDR3 runs 15 residues. CDR3 DNA sequence: TGTGCCAGCAGTTTAGCGGGAGCAACTAATGAAAAACTGTTTTTT. Translated, it gives CASSLAGATNEKLFF.

Worth noting for this clone: The sample carries other DNA sequences with the same CDR3. This chain links TRBV11-3 with TRBJ1-2, with D unclear. The CDR3 loop spans 17 amino acids. V was clipped by 1 base and J by 1 base, with 16 bases between them. Looked up from germline, CDR1 is SGHNT and CDR2 is YENEEA. For the CDR3, the DNA is TGTGCCAGCAGCTTAGGTCGCGGTCGAGCGCTTAACTATGGCTACACCTTC. Amino acid sequence: CASSLGRGRALNYGYTF.

This chain connects TRBV5-4 to TRBJ1-1, with TRBD1 matching 8 bases. V lost 3 bases, J lost 5 bases, and 6 bases stayed unmatched. This CDR3 has 14 residues. From germline, CDR1 is SGHNT and CDR2 YYREEE (reference sequence). CDR3 protein: CASSWSGGLTEAFF. The DNA for the CDR3 is TGTGCCAGCAGCTGGTCAGGGGGCCTAACTGAAGCTTTCTTT.

The chain couples TRBV28 to TRBJ1-5; TRBD1 might be the D (5 bases). The V end lost 1 base, the J end lost 4 bases, and 11 bases lay between the germline ends. Per germline, CDR1 MDHEN and CDR2 SYDVKM. The CDR3 contains 15 residues. CDR3 protein: CASSLFGGRNQPQHF. In DNA, the CDR3 is TGTGCCAGCAGTTTATTCGGGGGGAGGAATCAGCCCCAGCATTTT.

The genes are TRBV3-1 (or the pseudogene TRBV3-2) and TRBJ1-3; TRBD1 aligns across 9 bases. CDR3 length: 16 residues. Germline trimming cut 4 bases from V and 4 bases from J; bases unmatched to any gene: 8. Germline CDR1 reads LGHDT; CDR2 reads YNNKEL (reference sequence). The CDR3 bases are TGTGCCAGCAGCCCACACCGGACAGGGGCCGGAAACACCATATATTTT. Its translation is CASSPHRTGAGNTIYF.

The V and J genes are TRBV19 and TRBJ2-3; D is perhaps TRBD2 (6 bases). The CDR3 length is 16 residues. CDR1 is LNHDA and CDR2 is SQIVND in the germline V gene (reference sequence). The V end was cut by 6 bases, the J end by 0 bases, with 16 bases between. The CDR3 spells CASRPLADTSTDTQYF. The DNA of the CDR3 is TGTGCCAGTAGACCCTTAGCGGATACTAGCACAGATACGCAGTATTTT.